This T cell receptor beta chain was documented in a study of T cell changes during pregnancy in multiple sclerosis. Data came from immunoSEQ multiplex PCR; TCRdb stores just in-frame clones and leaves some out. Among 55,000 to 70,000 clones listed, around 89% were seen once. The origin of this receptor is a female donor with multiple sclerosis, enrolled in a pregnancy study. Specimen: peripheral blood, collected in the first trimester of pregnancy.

CDR3 coding DNA: TGTGCCAGCAGCTTATGGGCAATGAACACTGAAGCTTTCTTT. Translation: CASSLWAMNTEAFF. The chain has TRBV7-2 and TRBJ1-1; no clear D gene. V was pared by 2 bases and J by 0 bases, with 7 bases between. CDR3 size: 14 residues. Germline CDR1 reads SGHTA; CDR2 reads FQGNSA.